One and the same sample provided the 19 T cell receptor beta chains below, sequenced in a study of T cell responses to AZD1222 COVID-19 vaccine. TCRdb keeps only in-frame clones here, not all; method: immunoSEQ multiplex PCR. Here the sample spans 90,000 to 100,000 clones, 88% being singletons. Material: peripheral blood, obtained 28 days after the second AZD1222 dose. The receptors shown here come from an adult who received the AZD1222 COVID-19 vaccine.

The J gene is TRBJ2-7, the V gene TRBV7-9; TRBD1 aligns across 9 bases. There are 14 residues in the CDR3. V was pared by 5 bases and J by 3 bases, with 5 bases of the junction left unmatched. Germline V gives CDR1 SEHNR, CDR2 FQNEAQ (reference sequence). CDR3 residues: CASSLDRGNYEQYF. CDR3 sequence (DNA): TGTGCCAGCAGCCTTGACAGGGGGAACTACGAGCAGTACTTC.

V is TRBV30 and J is TRBJ2-7; the D is unclear. Germline CDR1 is GTSNPN and CDR2 is SVGIG (reference sequence). The CDR3 covers 14 residues. V was shortened by 0 bases and J by 2 bases, with 11 bases between the two germline ends. CDR3 sequence reads: CAWSVQWRAYEQYF. DNA of the CDR3: TGTGCCTGGAGTGTACAGTGGAGAGCCTACGAGCAGTACTTC.

This sequence joins TRBV19 and TRBJ2-3; D is undetermined. The CDR3 consists of 13 residues. V lost 6 bases, J lost 2 bases, and 9 bases lay in between. CDR1 and CDR2 from the germline V gene are LNHDA and SQIVND (reference sequence). CDR3 sequence: CASRADPTDTQYF. In DNA form, the CDR3 reads TGTGCCAGTAGGGCGGACCCCACAGATACGCAGTATTTT.

The rearrangement joins TRBV7-9 to TRBJ2-7; TRBD1 agrees at 9 bases. CDR1 is SEHNR and CDR2 is FQNEAQ in the germline V gene (reference sequence). The CDR3 has 15 residues. Trimming took 5 bases from V and 4 from J; bases not matched to a gene: 9. CDR3 sequence (DNA): TGTGCCAGCAGCCTTAGGGGACAGGGAAATTACGAGCAGTACTTC. It yields the protein CASSLRGQGNYEQYF.

The chain links TRBV5-1 to TRBJ1-2; D is undetermined. This CDR3 has 15 residues. V gave up 5 bases and J gave up 5 bases, with 19 bases separating them. The germline gives CDR1 SGHRS, CDR2 YFSETQ. CDR3 DNA: TGCGCCAGCAGACGCTCGGAAACTGCACCTTATGGCTACACCTTC. Translating it yields CASRRSETAPYGYTF.

The chain uses TRBV10-2 and TRBJ1-5, with a possible D match to TRBD1 (6 bases). The CDR3 is 13 amino acids. V gave up 3 bases and J gave up 7 bases, with 10 bases separating them. Germline V gene lookup returns CDR1 WSHSY and CDR2 SAAADI. The DNA of the CDR3 is TGCGCCAGCAGTGACAGGGGAGGCCAGCCCCAGCATTTT. Protein sequence: CASSDRGGQPQHF.

The chain joins TRBV3-1 (or the pseudogene TRBV3-2) to TRBJ1-1; D is possibly TRBD1 (6 bases). This CDR3 is 14 amino acids long. V gave up 2 bases and J gave up 0 bases, with 7 bases separating them. Per the germline V gene, CDR1 is LGHDT and CDR2 is YNNKEL (reference sequence). The CDR3 reads CASSQQGMNTEAFF. Here the CDR3 DNA reads TGTGCCAGCAGCCAACAGGGGATGAACACTGAAGCTTTCTTT.

This rearrangement joins TRBV18 to TRBJ1-1; the D is unclear. V was pared by 2 bases and J by 6 bases, with 10 bases between. This CDR3 is built from 13 residues. Germline CDR1 KGHSH, CDR2 LQKENI. The CDR3 region has the DNA TGTGCCAGCTCACCATATCCGTCGTCTGAAGCTTTCTTT. Its translation: CASSPYPSSEAFF.

The rearrangement links TRBV28 to TRBJ2-1; the match to TRBD1 covers 7 bases. The germline CDR1 and CDR2 sequences are MDHEN and SYDVKM. With 6 bases clipped from V and 2 bases from J, the junction kept 7 bases outside the gene matches. This CDR3 region has 15 residues. CDR3 region: CASRTTGDAYNEQFF. The CDR3 nucleotides read TGTGCCAGCAGGACTACAGGGGATGCCTACAATGAGCAGTTCTTC.

The chain links TRBV4-2 to TRBJ2-2; 13 positions agree with TRBD2. The germline gives CDR1 LGHNA, CDR2 YNFKEQ. The CDR3 is 18 residues long. J was trimmed by 2 bases and V by 0 bases; bases with no gene match: 3. CDR3 sequence reads: CASSQETSGRRNTGELFF. In DNA form, the CDR3 reads TGTGCCAGCAGCCAAGAGACTAGCGGGAGGCGAAACACCGGGGAGCTGTTTTTT.

The V call is TRBV19, the J call TRBJ1-6, with a possible D match to TRBD1 (5 bases). CDR3 length: 12 amino acids. V lost 5 bases and J lost 12, with 11 bases in between. Looked up from germline, CDR1 is LNHDA and CDR2 is SQIVND (reference sequence). CDR3 region: CASSPDQGPLHF. CDR3 nucleotides: TGTGCCAGTAGTCCGGACCAGGGACCCCTCCACTTT.

This chain links TRBV6-5 with TRBJ2-1; 14 bases agree with TRBD2. CDR3 length: 14 residues. Germline CDR1 reads MNHEY; CDR2 reads SVGAGI. The junction had 7 bases not matched to a gene; V was cut back by 10 bases and J by 8 bases. CDR3 in amino acids: CAIGLAGGSDEQFF. In DNA, the CDR3 is TGTGCCATAGGACTAGCGGGAGGTTCCGATGAGCAGTTCTTC.

The chain recombines TRBV5-1 with TRBJ2-3, with D perhaps TRBD1 (6 bases). CDR3 size: 15 residues. Germline CDR1 is SGHRS and CDR2 is YFSETQ. The V and J ends lost 3 bases and 2 bases respectively, with 13 bases between them. The CDR3 is CASSSSGAYTDTQYF. The DNA of the CDR3 is TGCGCCAGCAGCTCGTCAGGGGCCTACACAGATACGCAGTATTTT.

The chain recombines TRBV2 with TRBJ1-6; perhaps TRBD1 as D (6 bases). Looked up from germline, CDR1 is SNHLY and CDR2 is FYNNEI. The CDR3 has 14 amino acids. Between the trimmed V and J ends, which lost 7 bases and 9 bases, there was a span of 16 bases. The CDR3 spells CASMMGGAGSPLHF. The CDR3, as DNA: TGTGCCAGCATGATGGGGGGGGCAGGTTCACCCCTCCACTTT.

This chain connects TRBV27 to TRBJ1-6; D gene ambiguous. The CDR3 extends over 16 amino acids. Germline loops: CDR1 MNHEY, CDR2 SMNVEV (reference sequence). V dropped 0 bases and J dropped 7 bases, with 13 bases sitting between them. The CDR3 reads CASSLSKTGWNSPLHF. DNA for the CDR3: TGTGCCAGCAGTTTATCGAAAACGGGGTGGAATTCACCCCTCCACTTT.

The chain combines TRBV6-4 with TRBJ2-3; maybe TRBD2 (6 bases). With 3 bases removed from V and 5 bases from J, the gap between germline ends came to 12 bases. The CDR3 contains 14 residues. Germline loops: CDR1 MRHNA, CDR2 SNTAGT. The CDR3 sequence: CASSEAGFEDTQYF. DNA for the CDR3: TGTGCCAGCAGTGAGGCGGGGTTCGAAGATACGCAGTATTTT.

This clone showed up just once. This sequence joins TRBV18 and TRBJ2-5; TRBD2 aligns across 8 bases. Per the germline V gene, CDR1 is KGHSH and CDR2 is LQKENI. The ends lost 3 bases at V and 2 bases at J; junction bases unmatched: 8. The CDR3 is made up of 16 amino acids. CDR3 amino acids: CASSPLAGGYQETQYF. In DNA, the CDR3 is TGTGCCAGCTCACCCCTGGCGGGAGGCTATCAAGAGACCCAGTACTTC.

V gene TRBV6-1 combines with J gene TRBJ1-2, with D hard to call. The germline CDR1 and CDR2 sequences are MNHNS and SASEGT. This CDR3 region has 15 residues. The V gene lost 7 bases and the J gene lost 0 bases, with 15 bases spanning the gap. Here the CDR3 reads CASTLAAGSNYGYTF. CDR3 sequence (DNA): TGTGCCAGCACCTTGGCCGCCGGCTCTAACTATGGCTACACCTTC.

The genes are TRBV6-5 and TRBJ2-2, with TRBD1 matching over 8 bases. Germline CDR1 and CDR2: MNHEY and SVGAGI. This CDR3 region has 15 residues. The J segment lost 3 bases and the V segment lost 4 bases, leaving 4 bases of the junction unmatched. Here the CDR3 DNA reads TGTGCCAGCAGTTTGCAGGGGGCCCACACCGGGGAGCTGTTTTTT. Amino acid sequence: CASSLQGAHTGELFF.